The 22 T cell receptor beta chains listed next were all sequenced from one sample in a study of shared clonotypes between healthy human individuals. Generated by immunoSEQ multiplex PCR, the TCRdb table keeps only in-frame clones and is missing some. The repertoire consists of roughly 850,000 clones, with about 96% occurring once and the leading ten covering roughly 0.23%. The naive CD8 fraction comprised CD45RO-negative cells positively selected for CCR7 and excluded terminally differentiated effector memory CD45RA+ cells. Sequencing used naive CD8+ T cells sorted from blood. Receptor source: a young man in good health.

J is TRBJ1-1 and V is TRBV9; D remains unclear. V was trimmed by 1 base and J by 4 bases, leaving 14 bases between them. Germline V gives CDR1 SGDLS, CDR2 YYNGEE. The CDR3 extends over 15 amino acids. The CDR3 is CASSVLGKLGTEAFF. CDR3 bases: TGTGCCAGCAGCGTATTGGGTAAACTGGGCACTGAAGCTTTCTTT.

The DNA for the CDR3 is TGTGCCAGCAGTTACTCGCGACCTGGGGCGGAGACCCAGTACTTC. It specifies CASSYSRPGAETQYF. The chain is built from TRBV6-6 and TRBJ2-5, with D tentatively TRBD1 (5 bases). Trimming cost V 0 bases and J 5 bases, with 13 bases left between them. The CDR3 runs to 15 residues. CDR1 is MNHNY, CDR2 SVGAGI, per germline (reference sequence).

V and J are TRBV7-9 and TRBJ1-2; the D is unclear. This CDR3 region has 13 residues. Trimming took off 8 bases at V and 3 bases at J, with 13 bases between the two ends. CDR1 SEHNR and CDR2 FQNEAQ come from the germline V gene (reference sequence). The CDR3 reads CASGREPHYGYTF. CDR3 sequence (DNA): TGTGCCAGCGGGAGGGAGCCTCACTATGGCTACACCTTC.

This clone was recorded once. The chain employs TRBV4-1 and TRBJ1-3; unclear D gene. Germline CDR1 reads MGHRA; CDR2 reads YSYEKL. V shed 1 base and J shed 0 bases, with 10 bases lying between them. This CDR3 spans 16 amino acids. CDR3 sequence: CASSQVHPHSGNTIYF. As DNA, the CDR3 is TGCGCCAGCAGCCAAGTCCACCCCCACTCTGGAAACACCATATATTTT.

The chain is built from TRBV9 and TRBJ2-1; 14 bases match TRBD2. The CDR3 loop spans 18 amino acids. The V gene's germline CDR1 is SGDLS and CDR2 YYNGEE. Germline trimming cut 4 bases from V and 1 base from J; bases unmatched to any gene: 7. Here the CDR3 reads CASSPRTSGRSSYNEQFF. CDR3 DNA sequence: TGTGCCAGCAGCCCTCGGACTAGCGGGAGGTCTTCCTACAATGAGCAGTTCTTC.

The chain uses TRBV4-3 and TRBJ2-7; possibly TRBD2 for D (6 bases). The V end lost 0 bases, the J end lost 5 bases, and 8 bases lay between the germline ends. Germline CDR1 reads LGHNA; CDR2 reads YSLEER. CDR3 length: 13 residues. The CDR3 loop reads CASSQDPSDEQYF. DNA for the CDR3: TGCGCCAGCAGCCAAGATCCTAGCGACGAGCAGTACTTC.

Here the CDR3 DNA reads TGTGCCAGCAGCCTACAGACAGAAACCAACACTGAAGCTTTCTTT. This encodes CASSLQTETNTEAFF. The chain is built from TRBV5-6 and TRBJ1-1, with D perhaps TRBD1 (5 bases). CDR1 and CDR2 from the germline V gene are SGHDT and YYEEEE. The CDR3 spans 15 residues. V dropped 4 bases and J dropped 2 bases, with 15 bases sitting between them. Drawing the rest from reference TRBV5-6 and TRBJ1-1, the complete variable domain is DAGVTQSPTHLIKTRGQQVTLRCSPKSGHDTVSWYQQALGQGPQFIFQYYEEEERQRGNFPDRFSGHQFPNYSSELNVNALLLGDSALYLCASSLQTETNTEAFFGQGTRLTVV.

J is TRBJ2-7 and V is TRBV5-1, with 7 bases that match TRBD1. Trimming at V came to 5 bases and at J to 2 bases, leaving 7 bases not matched to a gene. Germline CDR1 and CDR2: SGHRS and YFSETQ. The CDR3 is 14 residues long. CDR3 nucleotides: TGCGCCAGCAGTCCCCGGGACAGCCCCTACGAGCAGTACTTC. Protein product: CASSPRDSPYEQYF.

The rearrangement links TRBV5-1 to TRBJ2-1; no reliable D call. Deletions cut 0 bases from V and 0 bases from J, with 10 bases between. Germline CDR1 and CDR2: SGHRS and YFSETQ. CDR3 size: 16 residues. CDR3 loop: CASSLDLSPSYNEQFF. The CDR3 DNA follows: TGCGCCAGCAGCTTGGATCTCTCTCCCTCCTACAATGAGCAGTTCTTC.

This rearrangement joins TRBV4-1 to TRBJ2-7; D gene unclear. CDR3 length equals 15 residues. Trimming shortened V by 0 bases and J by 4 bases, and 13 bases separated the two germline ends. Germline V gene data show CDR1 as MGHRA and CDR2 as YSYEKL. The CDR3 coding sequence is TGCGCCAGCAGCCAAGAGAAGGGTGTGTTGTACGAGCAGTACTTC. Translation: CASSQEKGVLYEQYF.

The chain links TRBV7-6 to TRBJ2-6, with 9 bases that match TRBD1. The CDR3 runs 19 residues. J was trimmed by 2 bases and V by 2 bases; bases with no gene match: 10. Germline CDR1 reads SGHVS; CDR2 reads FNYEAQ. The CDR3 region is CASSLKPTGGTPGANVLTF. The CDR3 DNA reads as TGTGCCAGCAGCTTAAAACCAACAGGGGGCACACCTGGGGCCAACGTCCTGACTTTC.

The chain has TRBV5-8 and TRBJ2-7, with D possibly called TRBD1 or TRBD2 (5 bases each). The CDR3 covers 14 residues. Per the germline V gene, CDR1 is SGHTS and CDR2 is YDEGEE. V lost 0 bases and J lost 3, with 10 bases in between. The CDR3 DNA is TGTGCCAGCAGCTTGGCCCTGGGGGACTACGAGCAGTACTTC. It encodes CASSLALGDYEQYF. The full variable domain, with the rest looked up from reference TRBV5-8 and TRBJ2-7, is EAGVTQSPTHLIKTRGQQATLRCSPISGHTSVYWYQQALGLGLQFLLWYDEGEERNRGNFPPRFSGRQFPNYSSELNVNALELEDSALYLCASSLALGDYEQYFGPGTRLTVT.

V gene TRBV6-1 combines with J gene TRBJ2-2, with no clear D. The CDR3 has 12 residues. V was trimmed by 2 bases and J by 11 bases, leaving 9 bases between them. Germline values: CDR1 MNHNS, CDR2 SASEGT. The CDR3 DNA is TGTGCCAGCAGTGAATCGTCCTTTGAGCTGTTTTTT. Translated, it gives CASSESSFELFF.

CDR3 amino acids: CASSVGESYGYTF. CDR3 bases: TGTGCCAGCAGCGTAGGTGAGAGCTATGGCTACACCTTC. The rearrangement joins TRBV9 to TRBJ1-2; D is undetermined. Germline-derived CDR1 and CDR2 are SGDLS and YYNGEE. This CDR3 contains 13 residues. Trimming cost V 0 bases and J 4 bases, with 7 bases left between them. Drawing the rest from reference TRBV9 and TRBJ1-2, the complete variable domain is DSGVTQTPKHLITATGQRVTLRCSPRSGDLSVYWYQQSLDQGLQFLIQYYNGEERAKGNILERFSAQQFPDLHSELNLSSLELGDSALYFCASSVGESYGYTFGSGTRLTVV.

This clone occurred once. This chain uses TRBV5-5 with TRBJ2-1; the match to TRBD1 covers 8 bases. This CDR3 has 14 residues. Trimming removed 4 bases from V and 9 bases from J; junction bases left unmatched: 9. Germline CDR1 is SGHKS and CDR2 is YYEKEE (reference sequence). This chain's CDR3 is CASSPGQVQGEQFF. For the CDR3, the DNA is TGTGCCAGCAGCCCGGGACAGGTGCAAGGTGAGCAGTTCTTC.

The gene calls are TRBV7-8 and TRBJ1-4, with unresolved D. Trimming stripped 5 bases from V and 4 bases from J, with 20 bases between. The CDR3 runs 17 residues. Germline CDR1 SGHVS, CDR2 FQNEAQ. DNA for the CDR3: TGTGCCAGCAGCCGGCAGCCAGTTTCCTCATTTAATGAAAAACTGTTTTTT. Its protein is CASSRQPVSSFNEKLFF.

The chain joins TRBV4-2 to TRBJ1-1; D remains unclear. Germline CDR1 and CDR2: LGHNA and YNFKEQ. V gave up 1 base and J gave up 1 base, with 4 bases separating them. This CDR3 region has 13 residues. The DNA for the CDR3 is TGTGCCAGCAGCCAAGCGGGGAACACTGAAGCTTTCTTT. Protein product: CASSQAGNTEAFF.

The genes are TRBV11-1 and TRBJ2-1; D might be TRBD2 (6 bases). Germline CDR1 SGHAT, CDR2 FQDESV (reference sequence). V dropped 4 bases and J dropped 2 bases, with 12 bases sitting between them. The CDR3 is 15 residues long. The CDR3 DNA follows: TGTGCCAGCAGCTACCGGGACTTACCCTACAATGAGCAGTTCTTC. Translation gives CASSYRDLPYNEQFF.

This clone was recorded once. The chain uses TRBV2 and TRBJ2-3; D gene unclear. Germline-derived CDR1 and CDR2 are SNHLY and FYNNEI. The CDR3 totals 10 residues. V dropped 7 bases and J dropped 3 bases, with 2 bases sitting between them. In nucleotides, the CDR3 is TGTGCCAGCATAACAGATACGCAGTATTTT. Translation: CASITDTQYF.

A word on this clone: Other nucleotide sequences in the sample specify the same CDR3. This sequence joins TRBV11-3 and TRBJ2-5; D possibly corresponds to TRBD1 (5 bases). The CDR3 is 14 residues long. The V gene lost 1 base and the J gene lost 5 bases, with 11 bases spanning the gap. Germline V gives CDR1 SGHNT, CDR2 YENEEA. The CDR3 sequence is CASSLGQGVETQYF. The CDR3 DNA is TGTGCCAGCAGCTTAGGGCAGGGCGTGGAGACCCAGTACTTC.

CDR3 in DNA: TGTGCCAGCAGCGAAGCGGGGGTTCAGCCCCAGCATTTT. The encoded protein is CASSEAGVQPQHF. The rearrangement uses TRBV7-2 and TRBJ1-5, with D possibly TRBD1 on 5 matching bases. The CDR3 covers 13 residues. The V end lost 5 bases, the J end lost 6 bases, and 11 bases lay between the germline ends. The germline CDR1 and CDR2 sequences are SGHTA and FQGNSA.

The chain links TRBV5-6 to TRBJ1-5; 8 positions match TRBD1. Germline CDR1 reads SGHDT; CDR2 reads YYEEEE. The CDR3 spans 17 residues. With V trimmed by 0 bases and J by 8 bases, 13 bases remained unmatched. The CDR3 DNA reads as TGTGCCAGCAGCTTGGCATTCGGGCAGGGGGCTATGGAGCCCCAGCATTTT. Protein: CASSLAFGQGAMEPQHF.